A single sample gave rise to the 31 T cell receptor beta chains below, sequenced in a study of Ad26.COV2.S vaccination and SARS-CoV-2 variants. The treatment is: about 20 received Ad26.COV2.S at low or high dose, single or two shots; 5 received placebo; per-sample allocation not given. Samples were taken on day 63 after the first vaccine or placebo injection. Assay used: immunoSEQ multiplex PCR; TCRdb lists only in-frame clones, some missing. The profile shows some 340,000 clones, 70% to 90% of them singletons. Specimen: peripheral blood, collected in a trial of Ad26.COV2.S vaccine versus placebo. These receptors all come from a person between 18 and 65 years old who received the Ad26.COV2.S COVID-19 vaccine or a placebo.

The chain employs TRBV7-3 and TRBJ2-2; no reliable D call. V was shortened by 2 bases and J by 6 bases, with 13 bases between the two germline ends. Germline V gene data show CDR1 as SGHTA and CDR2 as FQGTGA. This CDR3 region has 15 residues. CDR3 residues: CASSLLGKSAGELFF. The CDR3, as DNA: TGTGCCAGCAGCTTACTTGGCAAGTCAGCCGGGGAGCTGTTTTTT.

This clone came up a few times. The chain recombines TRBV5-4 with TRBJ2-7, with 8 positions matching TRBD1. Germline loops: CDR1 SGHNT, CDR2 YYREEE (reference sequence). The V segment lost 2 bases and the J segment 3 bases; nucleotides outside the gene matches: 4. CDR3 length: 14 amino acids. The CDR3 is CASSFGTGSYEQYF. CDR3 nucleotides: TGTGCCAGCAGCTTCGGGACAGGAAGCTACGAGCAGTACTTC.

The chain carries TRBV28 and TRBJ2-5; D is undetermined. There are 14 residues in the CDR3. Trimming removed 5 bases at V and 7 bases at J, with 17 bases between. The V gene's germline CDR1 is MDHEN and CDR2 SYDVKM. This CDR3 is CASSPKPGESTQYF. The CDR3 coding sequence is TGTGCCAGCAGTCCTAAACCCGGCGAGTCGACCCAGTACTTC.

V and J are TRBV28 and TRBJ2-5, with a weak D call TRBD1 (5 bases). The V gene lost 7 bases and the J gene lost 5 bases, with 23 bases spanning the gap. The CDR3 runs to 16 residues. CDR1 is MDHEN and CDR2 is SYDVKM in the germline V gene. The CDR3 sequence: CASNPLLGHMAETQYF. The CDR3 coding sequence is TGTGCCAGCAATCCCTTGTTAGGACACATGGCGGAGACCCAGTACTTC.

The CDR3 coding sequence is TGTGCCAGCAGCTTGGATTCGGCAGTTCAAGAGACCCAGTACTTC. The encoded protein is CASSLDSAVQETQYF. The chain employs TRBV5-4 and TRBJ2-5; D not certain. The CDR3 is 15 residues long. The V gene's germline CDR1 is SGHNT and CDR2 YYREEE (reference sequence). Trimming cost V 0 bases and J 2 bases, with 11 bases left between them.

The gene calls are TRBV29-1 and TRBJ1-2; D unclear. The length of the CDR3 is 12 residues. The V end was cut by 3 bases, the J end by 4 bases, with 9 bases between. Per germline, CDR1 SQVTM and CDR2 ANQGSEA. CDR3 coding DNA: TGCAGCGTTGAGACACGTATCTATGGCTACACCTTC. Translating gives CSVETRIYGYTF.

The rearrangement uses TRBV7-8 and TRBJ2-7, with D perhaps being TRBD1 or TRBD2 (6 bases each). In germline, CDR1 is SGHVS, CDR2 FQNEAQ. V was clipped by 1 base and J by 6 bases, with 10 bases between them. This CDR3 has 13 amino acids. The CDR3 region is CASSLGGDTEQYF. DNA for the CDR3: TGTGCCAGCAGCTTAGGCGGGGACACCGAGCAGTACTTC.

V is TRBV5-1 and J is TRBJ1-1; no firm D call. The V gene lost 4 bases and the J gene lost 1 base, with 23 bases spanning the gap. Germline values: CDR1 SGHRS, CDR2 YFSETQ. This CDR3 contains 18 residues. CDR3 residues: CASSHDRLELISNTEAFF. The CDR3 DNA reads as TGCGCCAGCAGCCACGACCGCTTGGAATTAATCTCGAACACTGAAGCTTTCTTT.

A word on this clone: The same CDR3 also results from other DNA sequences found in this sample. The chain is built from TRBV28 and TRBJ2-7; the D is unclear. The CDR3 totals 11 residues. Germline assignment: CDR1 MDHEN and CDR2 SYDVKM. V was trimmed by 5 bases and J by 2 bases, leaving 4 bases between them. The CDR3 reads CASSLTYEQYF. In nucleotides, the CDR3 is TGTGCCAGCAGTCTCACCTACGAGCAGTACTTC.

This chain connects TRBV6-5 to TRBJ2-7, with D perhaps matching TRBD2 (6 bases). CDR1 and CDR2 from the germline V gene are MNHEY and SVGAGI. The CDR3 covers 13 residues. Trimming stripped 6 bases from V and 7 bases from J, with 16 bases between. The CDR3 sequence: CASREGGSGEQYF. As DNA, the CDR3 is TGTGCCAGCAGGGAGGGCGGATCAGGGGAGCAGTACTTC.

The CDR3 spells CASSPLLQGMSEKLFF. CDR3 nucleotide sequence: TGTGCCAGCTCACCGTTGTTACAGGGAATGAGCGAAAAACTGTTTTTT. This chain uses TRBV18 with TRBJ1-4; TRBD1 might be the D (6 bases). CDR1 and CDR2 from the germline V gene are KGHSH and LQKENI. The CDR3 extends over 16 amino acids. V was cut by 3 bases and J by 8 bases, with 19 bases left in between.

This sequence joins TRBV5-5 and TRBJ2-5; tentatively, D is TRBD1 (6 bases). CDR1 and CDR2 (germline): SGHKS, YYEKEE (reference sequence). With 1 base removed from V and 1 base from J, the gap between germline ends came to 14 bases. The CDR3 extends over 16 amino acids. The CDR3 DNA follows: TGTGCCAGCAGCTTGACGCCATTCAGGGGCCAAGAGACCCAGTACTTC. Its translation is CASSLTPFRGQETQYF.

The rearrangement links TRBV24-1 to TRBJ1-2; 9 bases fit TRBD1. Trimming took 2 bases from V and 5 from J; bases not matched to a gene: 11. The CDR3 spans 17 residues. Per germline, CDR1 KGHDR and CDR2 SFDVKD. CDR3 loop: CATSDWDPGTGSYGYTF. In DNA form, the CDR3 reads TGTGCCACCAGTGATTGGGACCCTGGGACAGGGAGTTATGGCTACACCTTC.

The CDR3: CASSIRGPTGELFF. CDR3 nucleotide sequence: TGTGCCAGTAGTATACGGGGCCCCACCGGGGAGCTGTTTTTT. The chain uses TRBV19 and TRBJ2-2; D might be TRBD1 or TRBD2, each matching 5 bases. Trimming cost V 2 bases and J 4 bases, with 8 bases left between them. CDR3 length: 14 amino acids. Germline CDR1 is LNHDA and CDR2 is SQIVND (reference sequence).

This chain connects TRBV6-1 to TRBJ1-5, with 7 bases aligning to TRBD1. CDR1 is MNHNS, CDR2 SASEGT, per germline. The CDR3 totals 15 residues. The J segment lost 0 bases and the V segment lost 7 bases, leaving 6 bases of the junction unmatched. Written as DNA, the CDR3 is TGTGCCAGCACCCAGGGACAGTTTAGCAATCAGCCCCAGCATTTT. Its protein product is CASTQGQFSNQPQHF.

In DNA, the CDR3 is TGTGCCAGCAGTGCCTCGGGGTGGTCACCCCTCCACTTT. Translated: CASSASGWSPLHF. The rearrangement joins TRBV2 to TRBJ1-6; D gene ambiguous. Germline V gives CDR1 SNHLY, CDR2 FYNNEI. The CDR3 contains 13 residues. V was cut by 4 bases and J by 10 bases, with 11 bases left in between. Full variable domain (missing parts from reference TRBV2 and TRBJ1-6): EPEVTQTPSHQVTQMGQEVILRCVPISNHLYFYWYRQILGQKVEFLVSFYNNEISEKSEIFDDQFSVERPDGSNFTLKIRSTKLEDSAMYFCASSASGWSPLHFGNGTRLTVT.

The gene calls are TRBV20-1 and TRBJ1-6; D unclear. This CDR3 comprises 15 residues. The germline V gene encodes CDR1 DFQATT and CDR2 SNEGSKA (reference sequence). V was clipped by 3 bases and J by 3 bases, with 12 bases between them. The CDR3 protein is CSASSEGIYNSPLHF. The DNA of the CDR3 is TGCAGTGCTAGTAGCGAGGGCATCTATAATTCACCCCTCCACTTT.

The CDR3 loop reads CASSEQGASYEQYF. The DNA of the CDR3 is TGTGCCAGCAGTGAGCAGGGGGCTTCATACGAGCAGTACTTC. This rearrangement joins TRBV2 to TRBJ2-7; 8 bases are shared with TRBD1. The CDR3 length is 14 residues. Germline CDR1 and CDR2: SNHLY and FYNNEI. V was clipped by 3 bases and J by 4 bases; unmatched bases: 5.

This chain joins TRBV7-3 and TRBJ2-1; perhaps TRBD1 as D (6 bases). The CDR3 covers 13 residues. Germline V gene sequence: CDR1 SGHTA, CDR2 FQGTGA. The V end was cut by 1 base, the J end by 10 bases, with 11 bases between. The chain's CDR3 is CASSLKPQGEQFF. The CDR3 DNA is TGTGCCAGCAGCTTAAAGCCCCAGGGGGAGCAGTTCTTC.

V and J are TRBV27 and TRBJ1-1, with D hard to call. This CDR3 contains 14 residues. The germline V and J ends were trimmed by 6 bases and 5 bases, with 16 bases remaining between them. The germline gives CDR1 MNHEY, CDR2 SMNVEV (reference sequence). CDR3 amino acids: CASRDQTYFTEAFF. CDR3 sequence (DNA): TGTGCCAGCAGGGATCAAACTTATTTTACTGAAGCTTTCTTT.

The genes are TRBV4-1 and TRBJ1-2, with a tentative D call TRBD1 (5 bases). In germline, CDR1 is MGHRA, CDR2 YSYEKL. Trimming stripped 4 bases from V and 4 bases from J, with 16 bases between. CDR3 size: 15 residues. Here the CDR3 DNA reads TGCGCCAGCAGCCGGGGCCCCCGGGAGGGCTATGGCTACACCTTC. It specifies CASSRGPREGYGYTF.

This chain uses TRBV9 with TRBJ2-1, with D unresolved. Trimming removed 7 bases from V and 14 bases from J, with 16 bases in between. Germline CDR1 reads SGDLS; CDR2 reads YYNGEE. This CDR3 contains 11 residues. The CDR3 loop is CASREVPEKFF. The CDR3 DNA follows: TGTGCCAGCCGTGAGGTCCCCGAGAAGTTCTTC.

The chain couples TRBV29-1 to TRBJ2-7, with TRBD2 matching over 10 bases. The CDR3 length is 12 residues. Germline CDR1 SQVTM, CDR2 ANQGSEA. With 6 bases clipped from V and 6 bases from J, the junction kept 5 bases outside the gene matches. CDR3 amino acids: CSVGRTSGEQYF. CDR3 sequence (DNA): TGCAGCGTCGGCCGGACTAGCGGCGAGCAGTACTTC.

The CDR3 DNA follows: TGCAGTGCTAGTCCAGGGGTTTGGACTGAAGCTTTCTTT. Translated: CSASPGVWTEAFF. The chain has TRBV20-1 and TRBJ1-1, with D possibly being TRBD1 (6 bases). Germline V gene data show CDR1 as DFQATT and CDR2 as SNEGSKA (reference sequence). The CDR3 is made up of 13 amino acids. The V end was cut by 3 bases, the J end by 5 bases, with 13 bases between.

The CDR3 region has the DNA TGTGCCAGCTCACCAGGCGCAGGCCAGACACCCCTCCACTTT. Translated: CASSPGAGQTPLHF. V is TRBV18 and J is TRBJ1-6, with D unresolved. The CDR3 contains 14 residues. Germline lookup yields CDR1 KGHSH and CDR2 LQKENI. The V and J ends lost 2 bases and 11 bases respectively, with 13 bases between them.

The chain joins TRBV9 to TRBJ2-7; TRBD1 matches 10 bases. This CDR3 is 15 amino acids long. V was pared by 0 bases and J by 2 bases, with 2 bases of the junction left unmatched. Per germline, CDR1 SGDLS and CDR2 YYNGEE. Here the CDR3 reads CASSVAGQGAYEQYF. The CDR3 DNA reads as TGTGCCAGCAGCGTAGCTGGACAGGGGGCCTACGAGCAGTACTTC.

This CDR3 is CASSEVGGIAQHF. CDR3 in DNA: TGTGCCAGCAGTGAAGTTGGGGGAATAGCCCAGCATTTT. J is TRBJ1-5 and V is TRBV2, with D possibly being TRBD1 (5 bases). Germline-derived CDR1 and CDR2 are SNHLY and FYNNEI. Trimming removed 1 base from V and 11 bases from J, with 12 bases in between. This CDR3 is 13 amino acids long.

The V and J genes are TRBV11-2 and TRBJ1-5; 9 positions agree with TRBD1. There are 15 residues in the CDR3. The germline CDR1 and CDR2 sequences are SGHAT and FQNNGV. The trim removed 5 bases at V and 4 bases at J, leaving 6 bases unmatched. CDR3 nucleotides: TGTGCCAGCAGCCCGGGACAGGGAATGAATCAGCCCCAGCATTTT. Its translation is CASSPGQGMNQPQHF.

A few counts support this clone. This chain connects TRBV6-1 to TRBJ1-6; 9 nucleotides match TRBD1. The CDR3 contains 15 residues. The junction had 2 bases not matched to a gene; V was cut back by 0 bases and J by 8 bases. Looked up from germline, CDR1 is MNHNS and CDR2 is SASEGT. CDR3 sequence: CASSEAWTGDSPLHF. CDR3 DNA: TGTGCCAGCAGTGAAGCATGGACAGGGGATTCACCCCTCCACTTT.

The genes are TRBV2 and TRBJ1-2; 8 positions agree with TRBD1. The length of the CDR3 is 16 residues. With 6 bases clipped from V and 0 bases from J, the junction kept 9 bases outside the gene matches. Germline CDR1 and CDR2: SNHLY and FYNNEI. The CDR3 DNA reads TGTGCCAGCAGCCCCAGACGGACAGGGCCTAACTATGGCTACACCTTC. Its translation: CASSPRRTGPNYGYTF. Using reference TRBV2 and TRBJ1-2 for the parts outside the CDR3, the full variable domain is EPEVTQTPSHQVTQMGQEVILRCVPISNHLYFYWYRQILGQKVEFLVSFYNNEISEKSEIFDDQFSVERPDGSNFTLKIRSTKLEDSAMYFCASSPRRTGPNYGYTFGSGTRLTVV.

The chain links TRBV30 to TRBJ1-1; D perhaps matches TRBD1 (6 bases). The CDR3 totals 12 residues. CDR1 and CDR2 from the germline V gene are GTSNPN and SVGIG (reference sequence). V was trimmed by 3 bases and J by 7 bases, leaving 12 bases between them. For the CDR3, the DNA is TGTGCCTGGAGCCGGACAGCGGATGAAGCTTTCTTT. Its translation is CAWSRTADEAFF.